This T cell receptor (beta chain) was documented in a study of T-cell memory formation after mild COVID-19. Study-wide findings and caveats: While clones contracting from day 15 to 85 were balanced between CD4 and CD8, later expanders leaned CD4+.

The V gene lost 5 bases and the J gene lost 5 bases, with 12 bases spanning the gap. From germline, CDR1 is SEHNR and CDR2 FQNEAQ (reference sequence). The CDR3 covers 13 residues. TCRdb passed the 5' RACE reads through MiXCR, listing each CDR3 protein once. The sample holds fewer than 600,000 distinct CDR3 sequences, about 20% seen once. In the case of this clonotype: Its antigen is still unknown.

The chain combines TRBV7-9 with TRBJ2-5; possibly TRBD2 for D (7 bases). The material sequenced was PBMCs or a T cell subset sorted from them (not recorded which). This TCR was sampled from an adult woman who had mild COVID-19 (a few samples of this study predate the infection). Cell type and time point are not known. The CDR3 here is CASSTRGGETQYF. CDR3 DNA sequence: TGTGCCAGCAGCACGAGGGGGGGGGAGACCCAGTACTTC.